This is a list of T cell receptor beta chains from one sample in a study of CD8+ T cells in alopecia areata. Some clones are missing from TCRdb's copy, which holds only in-frame ones; the method was immunoSEQ multiplex PCR. Here the sample spans approximately 150,000 clones, more than 75% being singletons. The sequenced sample was CD8+ T cells sorted from blood, obtained at week 0. These receptors came from a human donor with alopecia areata. Both conserved end residues are part of each CDR3. The D gene is left open where the match is weak. Expanded clones are given a class, and other clones once, few, many or no size at all.

clone size,V gene,D gene,J gene,CDR3 protein,CDR3 DNA
.,TRBV7-9,.,TRBJ2-2,CASTTVGHAGELFF,TGTGCCAGCACAACAGTGGGGCACGCCGGGGAGCTGTTTTTT
.,TRBV5-4,.,TRBJ2-2,CASSPPNRDTDGTGELFF,TGTGCCAGCAGTCCGCCAAACCGGGACACGGATGGGACCGGGGAGCTGTTTTTT
.,TRBV14,.,TRBJ2-1,CASSQDPNEQFF,TGTGCCAGCAGCCAAGATCCCAATGAGCAGTTCTTC
.,TRBV9,TRBD2,TRBJ2-3,CASSVGPGLAGTTDTQYF,TGTGCCAGCAGCGTAGGTCCCGGACTAGCGGGGACCACAGATACGCAGTATTTT
.,TRBV14,.,TRBJ2-1,CASSRANNEQFF,TGTGCCAGCAGCCGGGCAAACAATGAGCAGTTCTTC
once,TRBV27,.,TRBJ2-7,CASSLSFGYYEQYF,TGTGCCAGCAGTTTATCGTTCGGGTACTACGAGCAGTACTTC
.,TRBV5-1,.,TRBJ1-1,CASSAAMQGIMNTEAFF,TGCGCCAGCAGCGCGGCAATGCAGGGGATCATGAACACTGAAGCTTTCTTT
.,TRBV9,.,TRBJ2-1,CASSVGGYLGDEQFF,TGTGCCAGCAGCGTAGGGGGCTATCTGGGGGATGAGCAGTTCTTC
.,TRBV30,.,TRBJ2-7,CAWEAVSYEQYF,TGTGCCTGGGAGGCGGTCTCCTACGAGCAGTACTTC
.,TRBV11-2,.,TRBJ1-5,CASSAESDSNQPQHF,TGTGCCAGCAGCGCCGAGTCTGATAGCAATCAGCCCCAGCATTTT
.,TRBV4-1,.,TRBJ1-1,CASSQGDEGTEAFF,TGCGCCAGCAGCCAAGGTGATGAGGGCACTGAAGCTTTCTTT
.,TRBV4-1,.,TRBJ2-1,CASSQEDGNPYNEQFF,TGCGCCAGCAGCCAAGAAGACGGGAACCCCTACAATGAGCAGTTCTTC
.,TRBV19,TRBD1,TRBJ2-7,CASSLWTGSSYEQYF,TGTGCCAGTAGTTTATGGACAGGTTCCTCCTACGAGCAGTACTTC
.,TRBV5-5,TRBD1,TRBJ2-7,CASSLPGGWPYEQYF,TGTGCCAGCAGCTTGCCAGGGGGCTGGCCCTACGAGCAGTACTTC
.,TRBV9,.,TRBJ1-1,CASSARNTEAFF,TGTGCCAGCAGCGCCAGGAACACTGAAGCTTTCTTT